This T cell receptor beta chain comes out of a study of T-cell reconstitution after alpha-beta-depleted transplantation in children. General study findings and limits: By one year post-transplant, T-cell counts and diversity largely arose from T cells that were newly produced.

This clonotype appeared a few times. Antigen: not known. For TCRbeta, the library was prepared with unique molecular identifiers. TCRdb passed the PCR reads through MiXCR, listing each CDR3 protein once. This sample yields some 81,000 distinct CDR3 sequences, of which over 12% are seen a single time; about 30% belongs to the top ten. From germline, CDR1 is MNHEY and CDR2 SVGEGT. The CDR3 is made up of 15 amino acids. Trimming took 6 bases from V and 2 from J, leaving 17 bases between them. The V call is TRBV6-2 or TRBV6-3, the J call TRBJ2-7; the D is unclear. The source of this sequence is a male patient under 10 years old who had a stem cell transplant for acute lymphoblastic leukemia, so the T cells may come from the graft donor. This material consisted of PBMCs, mostly from graft donor cells, taken 180 days after TCRalphabeta/CD19-depleted stem cell transplant. CDR3 protein: CASSLTLRPTYEQYF. DNA for the CDR3: TGTGCCAGCAGCCTGACCTTGCGGCCAACCTACGAGCAGTACTTC.